A selection of T cell receptor beta chains follows, all from one sample in a study of T cells after yellow fever vaccination. Using its own MiXCR run on the 5' RACE reads, TCRdb lists one record per CDR3 protein. The sample contains 320,000 or so distinct CDR3 sequences, about 7.8% of which appear only once. The specimen was PBMCs, collected roughly 47 days after the first yellow fever vaccination. The source is a man younger than 35 who received the YFV17D yellow fever vaccine. Both conserved end residues are part of each CDR3. A D gene is named only where the DNA matches it firmly. Clone size is stated in some rows and not others, as once, few, many or a class when expanded.

>13|-|TRBJ1-5|few|TRBV28
CASSPRVGQPQHF
TGTGCCAGCAGCCCCAGGGTGGGTCAGCCCCAGCATTTT
>13|-|TRBJ1-6|-|TRBV19
CASSTRVSSPLHF
TGTGCCAGTAGTACCCGGGTCAGCTCACCCCTCCACTTT
>15|TRBD2|TRBJ2-2|many|TRBV5-1
CASDRTSGGTGELFF
TGCGCCAGCGATAGAACGAGCGGGGGAACCGGGGAGCTGTTTTTT
>13|TRBD1|TRBJ2-1|-|TRBV5-4
CASSSRGQNEQFF
TGTGCCAGCAGCTCGAGGGGACAGAATGAGCAGTTCTTC
>17|-|TRBJ1-6|few|TRBV5-8
CASSLSAGSSYNSPLHF
TGTGCCAGCAGCTTGTCGGCAGGGAGCTCCTATAATTCACCCCTCCACTTT
>16|TRBD1|TRBJ2-1|-|TRBV12-3/TRBV12-4
CASRAAAAGGLYEQFF
TGTGCCAGCAGAGCCGCCGCGGCAGGGGGCTTATATGAGCAGTTCTTC
>16|-|TRBJ2-2|-|TRBV5-1
CASRTQGTLNTGELFF
TGCGCCAGCAGAACACAAGGAACCCTGAACACCGGGGAGCTGTTTTTT
>13|TRBD1|TRBJ1-5|-|TRBV12-3/TRBV12-4
CASRTGNNQPQHF
TGTGCCAGCAGGACAGGGAATAATCAGCCCCAGCATTTT
>14|-|TRBJ1-1|few|TRBV12-3/TRBV12-4
CASSTGGGNTEAFF
TGTGCCAGCAGTACCGGGGGGGGGAACACTGAAGCTTTCTTT
>16|-|TRBJ2-7|-|TRBV5-1
CASSLRPSGDSYEQYF
TGCGCCAGCAGCTTGAGGCCAAGCGGAGACTCCTACGAGCAGTACTTC
>14|TRBD2|TRBJ2-5|-|TRBV4-1
CASSPSGSQETQYF
TGCGCCAGCAGTCCTAGCGGTTCACAAGAGACCCAGTACTTC
>12|-|TRBJ2-7|-|TRBV25-1
CASSEQGPQQYF
TGTGCCAGCAGTGAACAGGGGCCACAGCAGTACTTC
>13|-|TRBJ1-1|many|TRBV29-1
CSGYKLMNTEAFF
TGCAGCGGGTATAAGTTGATGAACACTGAAGCTTTCTTT
>14|TRBD2|TRBJ2-1|few|TRBV19
CASTVLAGYNEQFF
TGTGCCAGCACAGTACTAGCGGGGTACAATGAGCAGTTCTTC
>14|-|TRBJ2-1|few|TRBV7-3
CASSLEGTYNEQFF
TGTGCCAGCAGCTTAGAAGGGACATACAATGAGCAGTTCTTC
>11|-|TRBJ2-2|few|TRBV20-1
CSAGHTGELFF
TGCAGTGCGGGCCACACCGGGGAGCTGTTTTTT
>14|-|TRBJ2-1|-|TRBV7-9
CASSFTSRGNEQFF
TGTGCCAGCAGCTTCACTAGCAGGGGAAATGAGCAGTTCTTC
>12|-|TRBJ2-2|-|TRBV5-5
CASSLALGELFF
TGTGCCAGCAGCTTGGCCCTCGGGGAGCTGTTTTTT
>15|-|TRBJ1-6|few|TRBV7-2
CASSLGGEGGSPLHF
TGTGCCAGCAGCTTAGGGGGCGAAGGCGGCTCACCCCTCCACTTT
>16|-|TRBJ1-1|few|TRBV4-1
CASSALQGPMNTEAFF
TGCGCCAGCAGCGCACTGCAGGGCCCAATGAACACTGAAGCTTTCTTT
>16|-|TRBJ2-5|-|TRBV7-9
CASSLSWGPGEETQYF
TGTGCCAGCAGCTTATCTTGGGGGCCCGGGGAAGAGACCCAGTACTTC
>16|TRBD2|TRBJ2-5|-|TRBV7-9
CASSLPSGGSKETQYF
TGTGCCAGCAGCTTACCTAGCGGGGGGTCAAAAGAGACCCAGTACTTC
>20|TRBD1|TRBJ2-2|-|TRBV5-1
CASSWGLRDRRQGGTGELFF
TGCGCCAGCAGCTGGGGACTCCGGGACAGGAGGCAGGGGGGTACCGGGGAGCTGTTTTTT
>13|TRBD2|TRBJ2-1|-|TRBV7-2
CASSLSGAWEQFF
TGTGCCAGCAGCTTGAGCGGGGCCTGGGAGCAGTTCTTC
>14|TRBD2|TRBJ2-1|few|TRBV29-1
CSSRLATAYNEQFF
TGCAGCTCCCGACTAGCTACGGCTTACAATGAGCAGTTCTTC
>14|-|TRBJ1-1|few|TRBV7-9
CASSLRGSSPEAFF
TGTGCCAGCAGCTTAAGGGGCTCAAGCCCTGAAGCTTTCTTT
>17|TRBD1|TRBJ1-1|-|TRBV28
CASRLRRDRGLNTEAFF
TGTGCCAGCAGATTAAGGCGAGACAGGGGACTGAACACTGAAGCTTTCTTT
>15|-|TRBJ2-5|few|TRBV5-1
CASSLEAGVRETQYF
TGCGCCAGCAGCTTGGAAGCAGGGGTGCGGGAGACCCAGTACTTC
>13|-|TRBJ1-2|few|TRBV12-3/TRBV12-4
CASSPRTWAGYTF
TGTGCCAGCAGCCCCCGGACCTGGGCTGGCTACACCTTC
>13|-|TRBJ2-2|few|TRBV6-1
CASSETGTGELFF
TGTGCCAGCAGTGAAACAGGGACCGGGGAGCTGTTTTTT
>15|-|TRBJ2-3|many|TRBV6-2/TRBV6-3
CASSYNAASTDTQYF
TGTGCCAGCAGTTACAACGCGGCTAGCACAGATACGCAGTATTTT
>15|TRBD1|TRBJ2-2|many|TRBV7-2
CASSTRGQGHGELFF
TGTGCCAGCAGCACCAGGGGACAGGGGCACGGGGAGCTGTTTTTT
>15|-|TRBJ2-5|few|TRBV5-4
CASRSTSGFQETQYF
TGTGCCAGCAGATCTACCTCAGGGTTCCAAGAGACCCAGTACTTC
>13|-|TRBJ2-5|-|TRBV15
CATSSQLQETQYF
TGTGCCACCAGCTCCCAGCTCCAAGAGACCCAGTACTTC
>15|-|TRBJ1-4|-|TRBV7-2
CASSPRQASNEKLFF
TGTGCCAGCAGCCCAAGACAGGCAAGCAATGAAAAACTGTTTTTT
>15|-|TRBJ1-5|-|TRBV4-3
CASSQEGGASWPQHF
TGCGCCAGCAGCCAAGAGGGCGGAGCCTCGTGGCCCCAGCATTTT
>15|TRBD2|TRBJ2-1|many|TRBV5-4
CASNPLGRGGREQFF
TGTGCCAGCAACCCTCTAGGCCGGGGGGGCCGCGAGCAGTTCTTC
>15|TRBD2|TRBJ2-5|few|TRBV12-3/TRBV12-4
CASSPPSGGQETQYF
TGTGCCAGCAGTCCCCCCAGCGGGGGGCAAGAGACCCAGTACTTC
>17|TRBD2|TRBJ2-1|-|TRBV4-1
CASSLDGGGGAYNEQFF
TGCGCCAGCAGCCTCGACGGGGGCGGGGGGGCGTACAATGAGCAGTTCTTC
>16|-|TRBJ2-1|few|TRBV5-4
CASSLSGGGAYNEQFF
TGTGCCAGCAGCTTGAGTGGCGGGGGCGCTTACAATGAGCAGTTCTTC
>15|TRBD2|TRBJ2-3|few|TRBV24-1
CATSAGGRGKDTQYF
TGTGCCACCAGTGCGGGGGGGCGAGGGAAAGATACGCAGTATTTT
>15|TRBD1|TRBJ2-5|-|TRBV5-1
CASSLVQGGQETQYF
TGCGCCAGCAGCTTGGTACAGGGGGGACAAGAGACCCAGTACTTC
>15|-|TRBJ2-7|-|TRBV20-1
CSARGPDTDDIEQYF
TGCAGTGCTAGAGGACCCGACACGGACGATATCGAGCAGTACTTC
>15|-|TRBJ2-2|few|TRBV5-1
CASSLTETNTGELFF
TGCGCCAGCAGCCTGACAGAGACTAACACCGGGGAGCTGTTTTTT
>14|-|TRBJ2-3|-|TRBV6-5
CASSYSRGTDTQYF
TGTGCCAGCAGTTACTCGAGGGGAACAGATACGCAGTATTTT
>16|-|TRBJ1-1|few|TRBV4-1
CASSPRPQGKGTEAFF
TGCGCCAGCAGCCCCCGACCTCAGGGGAAGGGCACTGAAGCTTTCTTT
>13|TRBD1|TRBJ1-1|many|TRBV2
CASSDRELTEAFF
TGTGCCAGCTCCGACAGGGAATTGACTGAAGCTTTCTTT
>14|-|TRBJ2-3|-|TRBV20-1
CSATHRGYTDTQYF
TGCAGTGCTACCCACCGGGGATACACAGATACGCAGTATTTT
>15|-|TRBJ1-5|few|TRBV20-1
CSASRRDGNNQPQHF
TGCAGTGCTAGTCGCCGGGACGGAAACAATCAGCCCCAGCATTTT
>14|-|TRBJ2-7|few|TRBV20-1
CSARWSGTHYEQYF
TGCAGTGCTAGATGGTCCGGGACACACTACGAGCAGTACTTC
>13|-|TRBJ2-1|-|TRBV4-3
CASSQVRRGPQFF
TGCGCCAGCAGCCAAGTGCGTCGGGGCCCGCAGTTCTTC
>14|-|TRBJ1-5|few|TRBV7-9
CASSLSEGEQPQHF
TGTGCCAGCAGCTTATCCGAGGGTGAGCAGCCCCAGCATTTT
>15|TRBD2|TRBJ2-5|-|TRBV25-1
CSSSELAGGPETQYF
TGTTCCAGCAGTGAATTAGCGGGGGGCCCCGAGACCCAGTACTTC
>14|TRBD2|TRBJ2-2|-|TRBV30
CASSAGGPGGELFF
TGTGCCTCCTCTGCGGGGGGGCCGGGCGGGGAGCTGTTTTTT
>17|-|TRBJ1-6|few|TRBV6-1
CASGQSRSASYNSPLHF
TGTGCCAGCGGGCAGTCTCGGTCCGCTTCCTATAATTCACCCCTCCACTTT
>13|-|TRBJ2-1|many|TRBV11-2
CASSFTRANEQFF
TGTGCCAGCAGCTTTACCCGGGCTAACGAGCAGTTCTTC
>13|-|TRBJ1-2|many|TRBV7-2
CASSSTIGGGYTF
TGTGCCAGCAGCTCGACCATTGGAGGTGGCTACACCTTC
>14|TRBD1|TRBJ2-7|-|TRBV4-3
CASSHRQGVDEQYF
TGCGCCAGCAGCCACCGACAGGGGGTCGACGAGCAGTACTTC
>16|TRBD2|TRBJ2-5|few|TRBV6-1
CASSQYGTSNRETQYF
TGTGCCAGCAGCCAATATGGGACTAGTAATAGGGAGACCCAGTACTTC
>15|-|TRBJ2-3|few|TRBV29-1
CSVEKVSQGTDTQYF
TGCAGCGTTGAAAAAGTCAGCCAGGGGACAGATACGCAGTATTTT